What follows are 29 T cell receptor beta chains derived from one specimen sequenced in a study of blood T cell repertoires in COVID-19. Using immunoSEQ multiplex PCR, the repertoire was profiled, and TCRdb retains in-frame clones only, with some absent. In the table there are about 140,000 clones, approximately 87% of which are singletons. What was sequenced was peripheral blood. The receptors originated from a man aged 50 or older who had recovered from COVID-19.

The chain carries TRBV24-1 and TRBJ2-3; a possible D gene is TRBD1 (5 bases). In germline, CDR1 is KGHDR, CDR2 SFDVKD. The CDR3 is 16 residues long. V was pared by 1 base and J by 3 bases, with 13 bases between. The CDR3 is CATSDFSREGTDTQYF. The CDR3 coding sequence is TGTGCCACCAGTGATTTCTCCAGGGAAGGGACAGATACGCAGTATTTT.

The table lists this clone with a few counts. The chain carries TRBV19 and TRBJ2-7, with a tentative D call TRBD2 (5 bases). There are 11 residues in the CDR3. Germline CDR1 LNHDA, CDR2 SQIVND (reference sequence). V shed 5 bases and J shed 4 bases, with 6 bases lying between them. CDR3 DNA sequence: TGTGCCAGTAGTGGGGAGTACGAGCAGTACTTC. It translates to CASSGEYEQYF.

This clone appeared a few times. V usage is TRBV19 and J usage is TRBJ2-3; the D gene is possibly TRBD2 (6 bases). This CDR3 contains 12 residues. Germline CDR1 reads LNHDA; CDR2 reads SQIVND (reference sequence). Between the trimmed V and J ends, which lost 6 bases and 5 bases, there was a span of 9 bases. The CDR3 sequence: CASSIGGDTQYF. The DNA of the CDR3 is TGTGCCAGTAGCATCGGGGGAGATACGCAGTATTTT.

This chain links TRBV5-1 with TRBJ2-7, with TRBD1 identical over 9 bases. CDR3 size: 17 residues. Per the germline V gene, CDR1 is SGHRS and CDR2 is YFSETQ. V lost 4 bases and J lost 5; bases outside the gene matches: 16. The CDR3 nucleotides are TGCGCCAGCAGCCGGATTCGCCAGGGACAGGGCTTCCACGAGCAGTACTTC. Protein sequence: CASSRIRQGQGFHEQYF.

The chain employs TRBV28 and TRBJ2-7, with a tentative D call TRBD2 (5 bases). Trimming cost V 3 bases and J 3 bases, with 18 bases left between them. This CDR3 has 16 amino acids. The germline CDR1 and CDR2 sequences are MDHEN and SYDVKM. The CDR3: CASSFRLAEGSYEQYF. The CDR3 DNA is TGTGCCAGCAGTTTTCGGCTAGCCGAAGGAAGCTACGAGCAGTACTTC.

This clone showed up just a few times. The chain employs TRBV2 and TRBJ1-5, with TRBD1 as a possible D gene (6 bases). The CDR3 totals 13 residues. Per the germline V gene, CDR1 is SNHLY and CDR2 is FYNNEI. The V end lost 3 bases, the J end lost 6 bases, and 9 bases lay between the germline ends. The CDR3 protein is CASSEGAGQPQHF. CDR3 DNA: TGTGCCAGCAGTGAGGGGGCTGGTCAGCCCCAGCATTTT.

This rearrangement joins TRBV6-2 or TRBV6-3 to TRBJ1-5, with 9 bases matching TRBD1. The ends lost 6 bases at V and 4 bases at J; junction bases unmatched: 7. Looked up from germline, CDR1 is MNHEY and CDR2 is SVGEGT. The CDR3 contains 15 residues. This CDR3 is CASSKGQGGNQPQHF. The CDR3 region has the DNA TGTGCCAGCAGCAAGGGACAGGGTGGGAATCAGCCCCAGCATTTT.

The chain recombines TRBV29-1 with TRBJ2-5; 9 bases are a match to TRBD1. Trimming at V came to 7 bases and at J to 1 base, leaving 7 bases not matched to a gene. Germline V gene data show CDR1 as SQVTM and CDR2 as ANQGSEA. This CDR3 is built from 14 residues. The CDR3, as DNA: TGCAGCGCCCCGGGACAGGGAGCCCAAGAGACCCAGTACTTC. Translation: CSAPGQGAQETQYF.

This clone was counted a single time. The chain employs TRBV20-1 and TRBJ1-2; tentatively, D is TRBD1 (5 bases). Germline lookup yields CDR1 DFQATT and CDR2 SNEGSKA (reference sequence). There are 11 residues in the CDR3. V was clipped by 3 bases and J by 6 bases, with 8 bases between them. The CDR3 loop reads CSARGPNGYTF. CDR3 in DNA: TGCAGTGCTAGGGGGCCAAATGGCTACACCTTC.

This chain links TRBV2 with TRBJ2-1; TRBD1 might be the D (6 bases). CDR1 and CDR2 (germline): SNHLY, FYNNEI. The ends were cut back, 2 bases at V and 4 bases at J, with 12 bases in the middle. This CDR3 has 15 amino acids. CDR3 region: CASSERTVSYNEQFF. CDR3 coding DNA: TGTGCCAGCAGTGAACGGACAGTTTCTTACAATGAGCAGTTCTTC. The complete variable domain, with remaining parts taken from reference TRBV2 and TRBJ2-1, reads EPEVTQTPSHQVTQMGQEVILRCVPISNHLYFYWYRQILGQKVEFLVSFYNNEISEKSEIFDDQFSVERPDGSNFTLKIRSTKLEDSAMYFCASSERTVSYNEQFFGPGTRLTVL.

This clone appeared once. V and J are TRBV3-1 (or the pseudogene TRBV3-2) and TRBJ2-1, with D tentatively TRBD2 (6 bases). Germline CDR1 LGHDT, CDR2 YNNKEL (reference sequence). This CDR3 contains 12 residues. V was shortened by 6 bases and J by 9 bases, with 12 bases between the two germline ends. In DNA, the CDR3 is TGTGCCAGCAGTCCAGGACTACGTGAGCAGTTCTTC. It specifies CASSPGLREQFF.

The rearrangement joins TRBV6-5 to TRBJ1-2; D not resolved. V lost 6 bases to trimming and J lost 2 bases, with 16 bases between them. In germline, CDR1 is MNHEY, CDR2 SVGAGI. This CDR3 region has 15 residues. The CDR3: CASRGRDTSNYGYTF. The CDR3 nucleotides are TGTGCCAGCAGGGGGAGGGATACCTCAAACTATGGCTACACCTTC.

This chain uses TRBV11-2 with TRBJ1-3; D ambiguous. This CDR3 spans 17 amino acids. Trimming stripped 0 bases from V and 0 bases from J, with 12 bases between. Germline CDR1 SGHAT, CDR2 FQNNGV. The CDR3 here is CASSLEGTKSSGNTIYF. CDR3 DNA sequence: TGTGCCAGCAGCTTAGAGGGCACAAAGAGCTCTGGAAACACCATATATTTT. Full variable domain (outside the CDR3, taken from reference TRBV11-2 and TRBJ1-3): EAGVAQSPRYKIIEKRQSVAFWCNPISGHATLYWYQQILGQGPKLLIQFQNNGVVDDSQLPKDRFSAERLKGVDSTLKIQPAKLEDSAVYLCASSLEGTKSSGNTIYFGEGSWLTVV.

This rearrangement joins TRBV15 to TRBJ2-7, with TRBD2 identical over 8 bases. The CDR3 has 16 residues. V dropped 0 bases and J dropped 3; count of bases not matched to a gene: 7. Germline V CDR1 and CDR2: LNHNV, YYDKDF (reference sequence). CDR3 amino acids: CATSRDRVAGNYEQYF. DNA for the CDR3: TGTGCCACCAGCAGAGATCGAGTAGCGGGGAACTACGAGCAGTACTTC.

The V gene is TRBV6-5, the J gene TRBJ2-7, with no clear D. The CDR3 loop spans 13 amino acids. V shed 7 bases and J shed 1 base, with 11 bases lying between them. Germline-derived CDR1 and CDR2 are MNHEY and SVGAGI. CDR3 in DNA: TGTGCCAGCACCCACCCCGGGTCCTACGAGCAGTACTTC. It specifies CASTHPGSYEQYF.

This clone was seen just once. The chain employs TRBV19 and TRBJ2-1; perhaps TRBD1 as D (5 bases). CDR3 length: 16 amino acids. Germline V CDR1 and CDR2: LNHDA, SQIVND (reference sequence). V was shortened by 1 base and J by 6 bases, with 16 bases between the two germline ends. Here the CDR3 reads CASSIVIGASINEQFF. In nucleotides, the CDR3 is TGTGCCAGTAGTATAGTTATAGGGGCTTCAATCAATGAGCAGTTCTTC.

This clone was observed a single time. The gene calls are TRBV12-5 and TRBJ1-1; possibly TRBD1 for D (6 bases). The CDR3 sequence is 13 residues long. Germline-derived CDR1 and CDR2 are LGHNT and FRNRAP. Between the trimmed V and J ends, which lost 10 bases and 5 bases, there was a span of 17 bases. The CDR3 DNA sequence: TGTGCTACTGTGCGAGGGGGAGAGACTGAAGCTTTCTTT. This codes for CATVRGGETEAFF.

This chain uses TRBV27 with TRBJ2-5, with D possibly matching TRBD1 (6 bases). The length of the CDR3 is 15 residues. Trimming shortened V by 0 bases and J by 2 bases, and 10 bases separated the two germline ends. Germline V gene sequence: CDR1 MNHEY, CDR2 SMNVEV (reference sequence). The CDR3 DNA is TGTGCCAGCAGTTTATCTCGTACAGGGCAAGAGACCCAGTACTTC. Translation gives CASSLSRTGQETQYF.

V and J are TRBV18 and TRBJ1-5; 9 bases are shared with TRBD1. V lost 3 bases, J lost 1 base, and 7 bases stayed unmatched. Germline V CDR1 and CDR2: KGHSH, LQKENI. This CDR3 has 17 amino acids. The CDR3: CASSPTRTGVSNQPQHF. CDR3 nucleotides: TGTGCCAGCTCACCTACACGGACAGGGGTAAGCAATCAGCCCCAGCATTTT.

The genes are TRBV6-5 and TRBJ2-7; D is perhaps TRBD2 (6 bases). The germline V and J ends were trimmed by 8 bases and 4 bases, with 12 bases remaining between them. The CDR3 extends over 12 amino acids. The germline V gene has CDR1 MNHEY and CDR2 SVGAGI. CDR3 residues: CASAGTAYEQYF. DNA for the CDR3: TGTGCCAGCGCGGGGACGGCTTACGAGCAGTACTTC.

This sequence joins TRBV11-2 and TRBJ2-2; 8 bases map to TRBD1. Trimming cost V 3 bases and J 6 bases; bases outside gene matches: 3. Germline V gives CDR1 SGHAT, CDR2 FQNNGV. The CDR3 loop spans 14 amino acids. CDR3 residues: CASSFDRGAGELFF. The CDR3 region has the DNA TGTGCCAGCAGCTTCGACAGGGGTGCCGGGGAGCTGTTTTTT.

This chain connects TRBV20-1 to TRBJ2-6; D is unclear. The V gene lost 3 bases and the J gene lost 2 bases, with 8 bases spanning the gap. The V gene's germline CDR1 is DFQATT and CDR2 SNEGSKA (reference sequence). The CDR3 sequence is 14 residues long. CDR3 region: CSASKAPGANVLTF. CDR3 in DNA: TGCAGTGCTAGTAAAGCGCCTGGGGCCAACGTCCTGACTTTC.

The chain carries TRBV19 and TRBJ2-6, with D possibly being TRBD1 (6 bases). The V end was cut by 5 bases, the J end by 2 bases, with 10 bases between. Germline V lookup: CDR1 LNHDA, CDR2 SQIVND (reference sequence). This CDR3 is 15 amino acids long. Here the CDR3 reads CASSQQGTGANVLTF. CDR3 DNA: TGTGCCAGTAGTCAACAGGGTACTGGGGCCAACGTCCTGACTTTC.

The V gene is TRBV9, the J gene TRBJ2-3; TRBD2 matches at 9 bases. Germline V gives CDR1 SGDLS, CDR2 YYNGEE. The V and J ends lost 4 bases and 4 bases, in that order; junction bases with no gene match: 16. The CDR3 runs to 18 residues. The CDR3 region is CASSLRDSAGGPPDTQYF. CDR3 in DNA: TGTGCCAGCAGCCTTAGGGATAGCGCGGGGGGGCCTCCAGATACGCAGTATTTT.

The chain uses TRBV9 and TRBJ2-5, with 10 bases that match TRBD2. V lost 0 bases to trimming and J lost 1 base; unmatched junction nucleotides: 6. Germline lookup yields CDR1 SGDLS and CDR2 YYNGEE. The CDR3 extends over 17 amino acids. CDR3 amino acids: CASSVAPSGGGQETQYF. CDR3 nucleotides: TGTGCCAGCAGCGTAGCTCCCAGCGGGGGGGGCCAAGAGACCCAGTACTTC.

This chain uses TRBV7-9 with TRBJ2-5; maybe TRBD1 (5 bases). The CDR3 contains 15 residues. V lost 1 base and J 1 base, leaving 10 bases between the germline ends. The germline V gene encodes CDR1 SEHNR and CDR2 FQNEAQ (reference sequence). This CDR3 reads CASSLGMGLQETQYF. For the CDR3, the DNA is TGTGCCAGCAGCTTAGGGATGGGGCTCCAAGAGACCCAGTACTTC.

This clone has only one observation. V and J are TRBV5-5 and TRBJ1-1, with D perhaps TRBD1 (5 bases). This CDR3 spans 12 amino acids. V gave up 5 bases and J gave up 1 base, with 6 bases separating them. Germline-derived CDR1 and CDR2 are SGHKS and YYEKEE (reference sequence). In DNA, the CDR3 is TGTGCCAGCAGGGACAAGAACACTGAAGCTTTCTTT. This encodes CASRDKNTEAFF.

V and J are TRBV2 and TRBJ2-3; possibly TRBD1 for D (7 bases). V was cut by 6 bases and J by 0 bases, with 10 bases left in between. The CDR3 is made up of 14 amino acids. Germline V gene sequence: CDR1 SNHLY, CDR2 FYNNEI. DNA of the CDR3: TGTGCCAGCAGGCGGGACAGTAGCACAGATACGCAGTATTTT. It codes for CASRRDSSTDTQYF.

The chain couples TRBV7-3 to TRBJ2-7; D is perhaps TRBD2 (5 bases). In germline, CDR1 is SGHTA, CDR2 FQGTGA. The V gene lost 2 bases and the J gene lost 5 bases, with 13 bases spanning the gap. This CDR3 has 14 residues. CDR3 protein: CASSLYGRGNEQYF. The CDR3 bases are TGTGCCAGCAGCTTATACGGACGGGGAAACGAGCAGTACTTC.